The source of this TCR beta chain is a study of T cells in tuberculosis. TCRdb's table, derived via immunoSEQ multiplex PCR, lists solely in-frame clones and lacks some. Of roughly 30,000 clones in the sample, more than 85% were seen once. V was shortened by 3 bases and J by 1 base, with 8 bases between the two germline ends. The germline CDR1 and CDR2 sequences are MDHEN and SYDVKM. This CDR3 comprises 14 residues. This sequence was found in a donor between 10 and 35 years old with latent tuberculosis or without tuberculosis infection. The chain recombines TRBV28 with TRBJ2-3; weak D call: TRBD1 (5 bases). The sample consisted of PBMCs. The CDR3 region is CASSLARGTDTQYF. The CDR3 DNA sequence: TGTGCCAGCAGTTTGGCCAGGGGCACAGATACGCAGTATTTT.